These T cell receptor beta chains were read from a single sample in a study of T cells after yellow fever vaccination. TCRdb processed the 5' RACE reads anew with MiXCR; each CDR3 protein has one entry. The sample has about 320,000 distinct CDR3 sequences, roughly an eighth seen once. The sample in question was CD4+ T cells sorted from PBMCs, obtained 15 days after the yellow fever booster vaccination. The receptors derive from a man between 18 and 29 years old who received the YFV17D yellow fever vaccine. The CDR3 runs from the conserved cysteine through the conserved F or W. A D gene is named only where the DNA matches it firmly. Only some rows state a clone size, as once, few, many or a class for expanded clones.

j_call clone_size cdr3_length d_call v_call cdr3_aa cdr3_nt
TRBJ1-5 NA 15 NA TRBV12-3/TRBV12-4 CASGGFFLSGQPQHF TGTGCGTCAGGTGGTTTCTTTTTGAGTGGTCAGCCCCAGCATTTT
TRBJ2-3 NA 15 TRBD1 TRBV9 CASSVAGQGPDTQYF TGTGCCAGCAGCGTAGCAGGACAGGGACCAGATACGCAGTATTTT
TRBJ2-2 NA 13 NA TRBV4-3 CASSHQVGGELFF TGCGCCAGCAGCCACCAGGTTGGCGGGGAGCTGTTTTTT
TRBJ2-3 NA 13 NA TRBV7-2 CASRGGGVDTQYF TGTGCCAGCAGAGGGGGGGGCGTAGATACGCAGTATTTT
TRBJ1-2 few 13 NA TRBV6-1 CATTLSFNYGYTF TGTGCCACCACTCTGTCATTTAACTATGGCTACACCTTC
TRBJ1-1 few 11 NA TRBV5-1 CASREGPEAFF TGCGCCAGCAGGGAGGGTCCTGAAGCTTTCTTT
TRBJ1-5 many 12 NA TRBV10-3 CAIGQGEQPQHF TGTGCCATCGGCCAGGGCGAGCAGCCCCAGCATTTT
TRBJ2-2 many 14 NA TRBV28 CASGYTMYPGELFF TGTGCCAGCGGCTATACTATGTACCCCGGGGAGCTGTTTTTT
TRBJ1-1 NA 13 NA TRBV27 CASKRPTDTEAFF TGTGCCAGCAAAAGGCCCACGGACACTGAAGCTTTCTTT
TRBJ1-1 NA 11 TRBD1 TRBV20-1 CRGDRNTEAFF TGCAGGGGGGACAGGAACACTGAAGCTTTCTTT
TRBJ1-1 few 14 NA TRBV7-9 CASSSRIQNTEAFF TGTGCCAGCAGCTCCAGGATCCAGAACACTGAAGCTTTCTTT
TRBJ1-3 few 15 NA TRBV15 CATSREWSSGNTIYF TGTGCCACCAGCAGAGAGTGGAGCTCTGGAAACACCATATATTTT
TRBJ1-1 NA 14 NA TRBV7-9 CASSVTGFGTEAFF TGTGCCAGCAGCGTGACAGGTTTCGGCACTGAAGCTTTCTTT
TRBJ1-6 NA 16 NA TRBV12-3/TRBV12-4 CASSRGVGSYNSPLHF TGTGCCAGCAGTCGTGGGGTGGGCTCCTATAATTCACCCCTCCACTTT
TRBJ1-1 few 13 NA TRBV7-8 CASSSPRGLEAFF TGTGCCAGCAGCTCCCCCCGAGGGCTTGAAGCTTTCTTT
TRBJ2-2 NA 12 NA TRBV7-2 CASSLLGGELFF TGTGCCAGCAGCTTACTTGGGGGGGAGCTGTTTTTT
TRBJ2-5 few 15 NA TRBV7-3 CASSLKIGPSETQYF TGTGCCAGCAGCTTAAAGATAGGGCCATCGGAGACCCAGTACTTC